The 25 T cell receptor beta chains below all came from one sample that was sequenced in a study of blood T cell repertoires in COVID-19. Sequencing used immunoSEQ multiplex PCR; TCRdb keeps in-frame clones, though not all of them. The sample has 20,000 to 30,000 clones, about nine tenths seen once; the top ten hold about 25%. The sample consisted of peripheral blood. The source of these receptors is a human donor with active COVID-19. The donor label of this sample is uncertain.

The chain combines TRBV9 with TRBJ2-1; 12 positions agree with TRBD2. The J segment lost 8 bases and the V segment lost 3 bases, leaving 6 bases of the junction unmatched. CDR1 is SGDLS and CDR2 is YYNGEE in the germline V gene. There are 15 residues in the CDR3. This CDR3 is CASSGLAGVSDEQFF. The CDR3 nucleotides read TGTGCCAGCAGCGGACTAGCGGGAGTGAGCGATGAGCAGTTCTTC.

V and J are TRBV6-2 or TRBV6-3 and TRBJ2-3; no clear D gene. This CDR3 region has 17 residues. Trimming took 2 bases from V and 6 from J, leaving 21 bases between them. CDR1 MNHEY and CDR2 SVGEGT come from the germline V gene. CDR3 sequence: CASSYVYESSKLDTQYF. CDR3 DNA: TGTGCCAGCAGTTACGTATACGAGAGTTCTAAGCTGGATACGCAGTATTTT.

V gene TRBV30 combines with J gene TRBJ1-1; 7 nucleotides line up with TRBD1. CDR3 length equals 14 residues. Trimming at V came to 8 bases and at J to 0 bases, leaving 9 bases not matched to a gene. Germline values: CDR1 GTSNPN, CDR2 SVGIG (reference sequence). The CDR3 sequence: CALQPGTVNTEAFF. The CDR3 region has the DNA TGTGCCCTCCAACCGGGGACAGTGAACACTGAAGCTTTCTTT.

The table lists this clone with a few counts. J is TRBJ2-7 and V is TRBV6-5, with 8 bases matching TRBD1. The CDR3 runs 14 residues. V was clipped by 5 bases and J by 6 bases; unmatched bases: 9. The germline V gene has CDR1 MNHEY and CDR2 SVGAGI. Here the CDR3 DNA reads TGTGCCAGCAGTCCCGACAGGGGATGGGGCGAGCAGTACTTC. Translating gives CASSPDRGWGEQYF.

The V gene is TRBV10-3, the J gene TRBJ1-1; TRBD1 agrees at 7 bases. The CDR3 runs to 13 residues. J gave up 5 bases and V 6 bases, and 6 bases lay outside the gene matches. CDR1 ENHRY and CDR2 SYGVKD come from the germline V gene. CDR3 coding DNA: TGTGCCATCAGGGAAGGGGGCGGGACTGAAGCTTTCTTT. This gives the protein CAIREGGGTEAFF.

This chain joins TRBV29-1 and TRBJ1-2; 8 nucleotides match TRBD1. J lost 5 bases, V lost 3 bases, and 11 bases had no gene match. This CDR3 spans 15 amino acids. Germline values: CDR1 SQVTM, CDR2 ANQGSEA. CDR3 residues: CSVDPEDRAFYGYTF. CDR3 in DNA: TGCAGCGTTGACCCTGAGGACAGGGCGTTTTATGGCTACACCTTC.

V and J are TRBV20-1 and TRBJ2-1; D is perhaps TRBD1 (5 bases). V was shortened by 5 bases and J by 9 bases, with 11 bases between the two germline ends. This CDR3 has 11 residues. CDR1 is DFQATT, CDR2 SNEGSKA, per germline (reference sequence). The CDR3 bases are TGCAGTGCTGTTTGGGGCGGTGAGCAGTTCTTC. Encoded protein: CSAVWGGEQFF.

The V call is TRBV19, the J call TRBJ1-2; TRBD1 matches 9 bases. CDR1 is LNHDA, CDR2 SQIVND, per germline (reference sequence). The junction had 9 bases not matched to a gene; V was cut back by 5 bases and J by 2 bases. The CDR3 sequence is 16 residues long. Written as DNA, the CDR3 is TGTGCCAGTAGTGCCCTCCGTACAGGGGGCAACTATGGCTACACCTTC. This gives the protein CASSALRTGGNYGYTF.

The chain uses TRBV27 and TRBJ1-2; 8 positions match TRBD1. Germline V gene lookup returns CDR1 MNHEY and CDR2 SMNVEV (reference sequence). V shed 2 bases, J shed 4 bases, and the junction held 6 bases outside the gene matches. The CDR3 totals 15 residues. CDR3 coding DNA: TGTGCCAGCAGTTTAAGGACAGGGCCGGGCTATGGCTACACCTTC. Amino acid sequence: CASSLRTGPGYGYTF.

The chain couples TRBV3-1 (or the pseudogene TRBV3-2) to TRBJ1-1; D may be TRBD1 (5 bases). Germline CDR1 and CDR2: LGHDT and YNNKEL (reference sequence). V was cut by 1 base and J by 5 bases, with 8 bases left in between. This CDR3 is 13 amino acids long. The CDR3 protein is CASSQVGGTEAFF. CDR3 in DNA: TGTGCCAGCAGCCAAGTTGGGGGGACTGAAGCTTTCTTT.

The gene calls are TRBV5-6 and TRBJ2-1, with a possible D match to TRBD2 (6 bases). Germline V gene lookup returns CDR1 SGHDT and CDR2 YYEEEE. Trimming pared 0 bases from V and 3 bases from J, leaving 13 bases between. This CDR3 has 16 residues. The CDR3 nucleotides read TGTGCCAGCAGCTTGGACGTCGGGGGATACTACAATGAGCAGTTCTTC. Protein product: CASSLDVGGYYNEQFF. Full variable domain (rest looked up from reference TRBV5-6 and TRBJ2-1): DAGVTQSPTHLIKTRGQQVTLRCSPKSGHDTVSWYQQALGQGPQFIFQYYEEEERQRGNFPDRFSGHQFPNYSSELNVNALLLGDSALYLCASSLDVGGYYNEQFFGPGTRLTVL.

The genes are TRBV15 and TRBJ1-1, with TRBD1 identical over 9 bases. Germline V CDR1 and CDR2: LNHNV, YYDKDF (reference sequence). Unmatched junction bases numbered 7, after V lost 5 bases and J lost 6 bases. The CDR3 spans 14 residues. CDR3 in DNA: TGTGCCACCAGCCGGGACAGGGCGTCCCCTGAAGCTTTCTTT. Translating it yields CATSRDRASPEAFF. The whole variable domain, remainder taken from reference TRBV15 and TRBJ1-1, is DAMVIQNPRYQVTQFGKPVTLSCSQTLNHNVMYWYQQKSSQAPKLLFHYYDKDFNNEADTPDNFQSRRPNTSFCFLDIRSPGLGDTAMYLCATSRDRASPEAFFGQGTRLTVV.

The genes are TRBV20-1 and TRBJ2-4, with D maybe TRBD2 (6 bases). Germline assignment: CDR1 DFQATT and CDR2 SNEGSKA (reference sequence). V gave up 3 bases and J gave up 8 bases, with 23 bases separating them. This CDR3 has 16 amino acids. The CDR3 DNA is TGCAGTGCTAGTCCATGGGTGGACCGGGAGTTAGACATTCAGTACTTC. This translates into CSASPWVDRELDIQYF.

The CDR3 region is CSASGFWDGSSYEQYF. DNA for the CDR3: TGCAGTGCTAGTGGGTTTTGGGACGGGAGCTCCTACGAGCAGTACTTC. V and J are TRBV20-1 and TRBJ2-7, with D possibly matching TRBD2 (6 bases). Germline V CDR1 and CDR2: DFQATT, SNEGSKA (reference sequence). The germline V and J ends were trimmed by 3 bases and 0 bases, with 18 bases remaining between them. The CDR3 covers 16 residues.

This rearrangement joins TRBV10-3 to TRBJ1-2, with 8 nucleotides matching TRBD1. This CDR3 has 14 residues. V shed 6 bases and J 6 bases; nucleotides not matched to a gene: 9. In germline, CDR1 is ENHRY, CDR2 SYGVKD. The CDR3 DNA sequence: TGTGCCATCAGCCCTGACAGGGGACAGGATGGCTACACCTTC. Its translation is CAISPDRGQDGYTF.

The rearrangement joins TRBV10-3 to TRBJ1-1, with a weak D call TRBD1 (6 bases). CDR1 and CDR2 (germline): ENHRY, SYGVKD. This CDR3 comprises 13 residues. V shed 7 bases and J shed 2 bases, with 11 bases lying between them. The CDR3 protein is CAIIEQGNTEAFF. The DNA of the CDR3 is TGTGCCATCATAGAACAGGGAAACACTGAAGCTTTCTTT.

The CDR3 reads CASTGNSMGYTF. In DNA, the CDR3 is TGTGCCAGCACGGGGAATTCGATGGGCTACACCTTC. This chain uses TRBV6-5 with TRBJ1-2; unclear D gene. The germline V gene encodes CDR1 MNHEY and CDR2 SVGAGI. The CDR3 has 12 amino acids. Trimming removed 7 bases at V and 8 bases at J, with 14 bases between.

DNA of the CDR3: TGTGCCAGCAGCCTGACAGGGGGCAAGGGCTACACCTTC. This sequence encodes CASSLTGGKGYTF. The rearrangement uses TRBV9 and TRBJ1-2; 10 bases fit TRBD1. This CDR3 is 13 amino acids long. Germline V gene sequence: CDR1 SGDLS, CDR2 YYNGEE. The V gene end was trimmed by 4 bases and the J gene end by 8 bases; junction bases not matched to a gene: 5.

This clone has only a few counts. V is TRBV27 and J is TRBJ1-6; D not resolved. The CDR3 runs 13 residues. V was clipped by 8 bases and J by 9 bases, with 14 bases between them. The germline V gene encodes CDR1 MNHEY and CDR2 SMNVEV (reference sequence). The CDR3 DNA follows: TGTGCCAGCCGGGAGGGAGGGTCTTCACCCCTCCACTTT. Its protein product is CASREGGSSPLHF.

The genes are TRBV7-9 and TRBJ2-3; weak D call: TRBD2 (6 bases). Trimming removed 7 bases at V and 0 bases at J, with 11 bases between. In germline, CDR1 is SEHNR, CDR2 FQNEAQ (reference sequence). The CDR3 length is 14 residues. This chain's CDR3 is CASTGTYSTDTQYF. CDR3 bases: TGTGCCAGCACTGGGACTTATAGCACAGATACGCAGTATTTT.

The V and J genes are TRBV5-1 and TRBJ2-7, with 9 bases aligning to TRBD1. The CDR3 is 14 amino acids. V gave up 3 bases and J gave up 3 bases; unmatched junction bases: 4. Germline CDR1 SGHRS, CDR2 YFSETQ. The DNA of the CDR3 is TGCGCCAGCAGCTCCGGGACAGGGAACTACGAGCAGTACTTC. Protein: CASSSGTGNYEQYF.

CDR3 nucleotide sequence: TGTGCCAGCATAATCGGGCAGGGGGCTTTCGAGCAGTACTTC. It specifies CASIIGQGAFEQYF. The chain joins TRBV2 to TRBJ2-7; TRBD1 agrees at 8 bases. V shed 7 bases, J shed 6 bases, and the junction held 11 bases outside the gene matches. The CDR3 sequence is 14 residues long. CDR1 is SNHLY and CDR2 is FYNNEI in the germline V gene.

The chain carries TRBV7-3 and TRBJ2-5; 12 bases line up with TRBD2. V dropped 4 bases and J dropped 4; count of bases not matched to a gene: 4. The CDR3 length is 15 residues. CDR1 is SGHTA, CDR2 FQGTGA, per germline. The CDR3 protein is CASSSPTSGRETQYF. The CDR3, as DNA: TGTGCCAGCAGCTCCCCGACTAGCGGGAGAGAGACCCAGTACTTC.

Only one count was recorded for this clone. The CDR3 sequence is CASSLLAGGGISTDTQYF. The DNA for the CDR3 is TGTGCCAGCAGCTTACTAGCGGGAGGAGGAATAAGCACAGATACGCAGTATTTT. The chain uses TRBV7-2 and TRBJ2-3; TRBD2 matches at 11 bases. The V gene's germline CDR1 is SGHTA and CDR2 FQGNSA. Losses at the gene ends were 2 bases for V and 0 bases for J; bases not matched to a gene: 7. This CDR3 is built from 18 residues.

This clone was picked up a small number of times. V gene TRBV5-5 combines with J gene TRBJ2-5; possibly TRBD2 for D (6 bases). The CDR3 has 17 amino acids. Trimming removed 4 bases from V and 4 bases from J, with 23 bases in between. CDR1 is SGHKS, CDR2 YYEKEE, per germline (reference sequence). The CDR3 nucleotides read TGTGCCAGCAGCCCGGGACTTTCCCAAAATCTTTTAGAGACCCAGTACTTC. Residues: CASSPGLSQNLLETQYF.